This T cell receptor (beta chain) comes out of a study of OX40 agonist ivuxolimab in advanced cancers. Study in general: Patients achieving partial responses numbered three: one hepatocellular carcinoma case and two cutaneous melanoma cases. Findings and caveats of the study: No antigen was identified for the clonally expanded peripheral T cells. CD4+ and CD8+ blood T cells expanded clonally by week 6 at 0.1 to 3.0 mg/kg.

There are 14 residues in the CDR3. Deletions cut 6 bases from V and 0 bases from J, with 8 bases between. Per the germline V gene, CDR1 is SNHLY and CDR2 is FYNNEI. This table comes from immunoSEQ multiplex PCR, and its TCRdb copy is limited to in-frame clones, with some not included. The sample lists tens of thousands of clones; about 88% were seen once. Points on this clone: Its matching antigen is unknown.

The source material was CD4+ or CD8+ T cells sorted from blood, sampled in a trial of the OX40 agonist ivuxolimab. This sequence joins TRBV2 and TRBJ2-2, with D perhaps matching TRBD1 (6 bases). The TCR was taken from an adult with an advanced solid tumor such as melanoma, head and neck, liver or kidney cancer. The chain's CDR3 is CASSRTANTGELFF. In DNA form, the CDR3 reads TGTGCCAGCAGCCGGACAGCGAACACCGGGGAGCTGTTTTTT.